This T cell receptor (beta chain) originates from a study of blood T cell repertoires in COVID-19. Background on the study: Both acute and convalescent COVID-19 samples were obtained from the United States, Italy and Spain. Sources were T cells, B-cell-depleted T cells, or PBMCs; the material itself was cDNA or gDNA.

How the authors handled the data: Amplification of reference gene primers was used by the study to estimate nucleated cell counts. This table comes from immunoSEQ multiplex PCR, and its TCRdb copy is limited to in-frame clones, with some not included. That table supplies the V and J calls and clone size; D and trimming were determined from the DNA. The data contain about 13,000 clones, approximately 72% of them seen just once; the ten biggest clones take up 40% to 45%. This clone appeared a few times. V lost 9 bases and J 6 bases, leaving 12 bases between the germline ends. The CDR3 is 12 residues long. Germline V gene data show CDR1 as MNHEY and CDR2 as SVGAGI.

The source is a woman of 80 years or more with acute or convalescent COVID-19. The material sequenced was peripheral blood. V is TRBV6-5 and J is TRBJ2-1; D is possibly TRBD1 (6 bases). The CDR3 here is CASQGWGNEQFF. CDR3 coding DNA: TGTGCCAGTCAGGGGTGGGGCAATGAGCAGTTCTTC.